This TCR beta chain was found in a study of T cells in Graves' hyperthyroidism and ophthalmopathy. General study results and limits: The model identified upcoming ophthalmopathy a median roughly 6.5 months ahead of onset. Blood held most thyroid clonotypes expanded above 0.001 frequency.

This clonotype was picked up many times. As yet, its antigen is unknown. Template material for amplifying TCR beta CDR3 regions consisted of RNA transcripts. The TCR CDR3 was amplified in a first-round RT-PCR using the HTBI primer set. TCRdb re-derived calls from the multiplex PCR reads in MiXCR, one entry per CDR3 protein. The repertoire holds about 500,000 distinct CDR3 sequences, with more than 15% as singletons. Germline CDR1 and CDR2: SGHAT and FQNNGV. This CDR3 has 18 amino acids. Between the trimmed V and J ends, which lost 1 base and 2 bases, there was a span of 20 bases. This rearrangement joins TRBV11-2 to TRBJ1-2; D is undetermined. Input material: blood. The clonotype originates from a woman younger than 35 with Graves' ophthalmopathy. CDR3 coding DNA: TGTGCCAGCAGCTTAGCCCGATCCGGATCGATAGGCAACTATGGCTACACCTTC. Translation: CASSLARSGSIGNYGYTF.